These 14 T cell receptor beta chains share one sample of origin, sequenced in a study of CD8+CD57+ T cells in acquired aplastic anemia. Template material for TCR beta VDJ and CDR3 profiling consisted of genomic DNA. Each CDR3 protein is one row after TCRdb ran MiXCR on the reads. The table lists under 75,000 distinct CDR3 sequences, almost 55% of them singletons. The specimen was sorted CD4+, CD8+, or CD8+CD57+ T cells (not recorded which) from PBMCs. These receptors were taken from a human donor in good health, serving as a control.

This clonotype was detected many times. The chain uses TRBV20-1 and TRBJ2-1, with 7 bases lining up with TRBD2. V gave up 1 base and J gave up 1 base; unmatched junction bases: 1. Germline CDR1 is DFQATT and CDR2 is SNEGSKA (reference sequence). The CDR3 runs 14 residues. CDR3 in amino acids: CSARGGGSYNEQFF. The CDR3 DNA is TGCAGTGCTAGAGGGGGGGGGTCCTACAATGAGCAGTTCTTC.

This clonotype showed up many times. This chain's CDR3 is CASSQDKGRPWFF. The CDR3 coding sequence is TGCGCCAGCAGCCAAGATAAGGGCCGACCCTGGTTCTTC. The rearrangement links TRBV4-1 to TRBJ2-1, with D unresolved. Trimming removed 0 bases from V and 15 bases from J, with 15 bases in between. Germline lookup yields CDR1 MGHRA and CDR2 YSYEKL. This CDR3 comprises 13 residues.

The chain couples TRBV7-3 to TRBJ1-3, with TRBD1 matching over 8 bases. The CDR3 has 21 amino acids. After removal of 2 bases from V and 0 bases from J, the junction contained 18 bases not matched to a gene. Germline V gives CDR1 SGHTA, CDR2 FQGTGA. This CDR3 reads CASSLPLWGTGGRYSGNTIYF. In DNA, the CDR3 is TGTGCCAGCAGCTTACCATTATGGGGGACAGGAGGTCGCTACTCTGGAAACACCATATATTTT.

CDR3 DNA sequence: TGCAGTGTCCCGTCCCTTAACTATGGCTACACCTTC. Its translation: CSVPSLNYGYTF. The chain carries TRBV20-1 and TRBJ1-2; unclear D gene. The CDR3 covers 12 residues. Germline V gene sequence: CDR1 DFQATT, CDR2 SNEGSKA (reference sequence). V shed 7 bases and J shed 1 base, with 10 bases lying between them.

Of note for this clonotype: One end of the junction fails to match germline, which may point to a read error. The genes are TRBV7-2 and TRBJ1-5; D is unresolved. Germline CDR1 and CDR2: SGHTA and FQGNSA. The CDR3 totals 12 residues. The CDR3 protein is CASSFWGQAQHF. CDR3 coding DNA: TGTGCCAGCAGCTTCTGGGGTCAGGCCCAGCATTTT.

Note on this clonotype: A much larger clone sits a single nucleotide away, making a read error possible. The chain employs TRBV12-3 or TRBV12-4 and TRBJ2-2; D is perhaps TRBD2 (6 bases). CDR3 length equals 15 residues. CDR3 residues: CASTLLTPDTGGLFF. The CDR3 DNA reads as TGTGCCAGCACCCTCCTGACACCCGACACCGGGGGGCTGTTTTTT.

Details on this clonotype: Mismatch with germline at one junction end may stem from a read error. The chain recombines TRBV7-8 with TRBJ2-7, with 8 bases that match TRBD2. Germline CDR1 SGHVS, CDR2 FQNEAQ. This CDR3 is 16 amino acids long. The CDR3 loop is CAGSLEGTGGRYEQYF. The CDR3 DNA reads as TGTGCCGGCAGCTTGGAAGGGACTGGCGGGAGGTATGAGCAGTACTTC.

V and J are TRBV29-1 and TRBJ1-1; 10 nucleotides align to TRBD1. Germline CDR1 and CDR2: SQVTM and ANQGSEA. J was trimmed by 6 bases and V by 7 bases; bases with no gene match: 8. The CDR3 loop spans 13 amino acids. The CDR3 loop is CSGGTGEGSEAFF. CDR3 nucleotide sequence: TGCAGCGGGGGGACAGGGGAAGGGTCTGAAGCTTTCTTT. The whole variable domain, filled in from reference TRBV29-1 and TRBJ1-1, reads SAVISQKPSRDICQRGTSLTIQCQVDSQVTMMFWYRQQPGQSLTLIATANQGSEATYESGFVIDKFPISRPNLTFSTLTVSNMSPEDSSIYLCSGGTGEGSEAFFGQGTRLTVV.

The chain carries TRBV19 and TRBJ1-6, with 9 positions matching TRBD1. Germline V gives CDR1 LNHDA, CDR2 SQIVND (reference sequence). The CDR3 runs to 15 residues. V shed 4 bases, J shed 7 bases, and the junction held 5 bases outside the gene matches. Here the CDR3 DNA reads TGTGCCAGTAGTACAGGGACAGGGAGGAATTCACCCCTCCACTTT. It specifies CASSTGTGRNSPLHF.

In this sample, this clonotype turned up many times. The chain couples TRBV12-3 or TRBV12-4 to TRBJ1-3; D is undetermined. The CDR3 sequence is 13 residues long. V shed 1 base and J shed 6 bases, with 7 bases lying between them. CDR3 in amino acids: CASSLGPVNTIYF. The CDR3, as DNA: TGTGCCAGCAGTTTAGGCCCAGTAAACACCATATATTTT.

Concerning this clonotype: A much larger clone differs from this one at a single base, so this may be a read error. The chain is built from TRBV2 and TRBJ2-2, with D unresolved. CDR3 length: 14 residues. The germline V gene encodes CDR1 SNHLY and CDR2 FYNNEI. Trimming left V 6 bases short and J 6 bases short, with 14 bases between. CDR3 bases: TGTGCCAGCAGCCCGCCGGATTCCGCCGGGGAGCTGTTTTTT. Amino acid sequence: CASSPPDSAGELFF.

This clonotype was seen repeatedly, ten times or more. The V gene is TRBV7-3, the J gene TRBJ1-1; TRBD1 is a possible D gene (5 bases). The CDR3 loop spans 13 amino acids. The germline V gene has CDR1 SGHTA and CDR2 FQGTGA. Trimming took off 5 bases at V and 2 bases at J, with 9 bases between the two ends. CDR3 bases: TGTGCCAGCAGCATCAGGGAAAACACTGAAGCTTTCTTT. Encoded protein: CASSIRENTEAFF. The full variable domain, with the rest looked up from reference TRBV7-3 and TRBJ1-1, is GAGVSQTPSNKVTEKGKYVELRCDPISGHTALYWYRQSLGQGPEFLIYFQGTGAADDSGLPNDRFFAVRPEGSVSTLKIQRTERGDSAVYLCASSIRENTEAFFGQGTRLTVV.

This clonotype was counted at least ten times. J is TRBJ2-2 and V is TRBV12-3 or TRBV12-4, with D possibly being TRBD1 (6 bases). V shed 1 base and J shed 2 bases, with 8 bases lying between them. The CDR3 spans 15 residues. CDR3 coding DNA: TGTGCCAGCAGTTTAGGCAGGGGAAACACCGGGGAGCTGTTTTTT. It yields the protein CASSLGRGNTGELFF.

The CDR3 sequence is CASSFPGQRTDTQYF. The CDR3 DNA reads TGTGCCAGCAGCTTCCCGGGACAGCGCACAGATACGCAGTATTTT. The gene calls are TRBV2 and TRBJ2-3, with 7 bases lining up with TRBD1. V was pared by 6 bases and J by 1 base, with 7 bases of the junction left unmatched. In germline, CDR1 is SNHLY, CDR2 FYNNEI. This CDR3 contains 15 residues.